Presented here are 21 T cell receptor beta chains from one specimen sequenced in a study of blood T cell repertoires in COVID-19. TCRdb's copy holds only in-frame clones and misses some; the assay was immunoSEQ multiplex PCR. The table includes 70,000 to 90,000 clones, 70% to 90% detected once. Sequencing input: peripheral blood. The receptors here all came from a man older than 75 with COVID-19, enrolled during active disease.

The CDR3: CASRRGLLAGGQSSYNEQFF. In DNA, the CDR3 is TGTGCCAGCAGACGAGGTTTGCTAGCGGGGGGACAGAGCTCCTACAATGAGCAGTTCTTC. The chain recombines TRBV5-4 with TRBJ2-1; 11 bases align to TRBD2. This CDR3 is 20 amino acids long. The V gene's germline CDR1 is SGHNT and CDR2 YYREEE (reference sequence). V lost 5 bases and J lost 0; bases outside the gene matches: 16.

V usage is TRBV18 and J usage is TRBJ2-5; 8 bases match TRBD2. V gave up 3 bases and J gave up 5 bases; unmatched junction bases: 2. The CDR3 covers 13 residues. Germline V gene sequence: CDR1 KGHSH, CDR2 LQKENI. The CDR3 loop is CASSPSGGETQYF. The CDR3 coding sequence is TGTGCCAGCTCACCGTCGGGAGGGGAGACCCAGTACTTC.

The V call is TRBV4-2, the J call TRBJ1-3; TRBD1 aligns across 8 bases. This CDR3 spans 17 amino acids. Germline CDR1 LGHNA, CDR2 YNFKEQ. J was trimmed by 1 base and V by 1 base; bases with no gene match: 6. The CDR3 DNA follows: TGTGCCAGCAGCCAAGCCCGCGGACAGGGATCTGGAAACACCATATATTTT. Translating gives CASSQARGQGSGNTIYF.

V and J are TRBV3-1 (or the pseudogene TRBV3-2) and TRBJ2-7; maybe TRBD2 (5 bases). V gave up 4 bases and J gave up 4 bases, with 14 bases separating them. The CDR3 is made up of 14 amino acids. Germline V gives CDR1 LGHDT, CDR2 YNNKEL (reference sequence). The CDR3 nucleotides are TGTGCCAGCAGCCTTGGACTGGGCCCTTACGAGCAGTACTTC. This encodes CASSLGLGPYEQYF.

J is TRBJ1-5 and V is TRBV27; the match to TRBD1 covers 10 bases. From germline, CDR1 is MNHEY and CDR2 SMNVEV (reference sequence). This CDR3 comprises 16 residues. Trimming took 5 bases from V and 4 from J; bases not matched to a gene: 8. The CDR3 DNA follows: TGTGCCAGCAGTCTAAAGACAGGGGGCCGTAATCAGCCCCAGCATTTT. Translation gives CASSLKTGGRNQPQHF.

The V call is TRBV3-1 (or the pseudogene TRBV3-2), the J call TRBJ2-7, with D possibly matching TRBD1 (5 bases). CDR1 and CDR2 from the germline V gene are LGHDT and YNNKEL (reference sequence). This CDR3 has 12 residues. Trimming took off 1 base at V and 7 bases at J, with 8 bases between the two ends. In DNA, the CDR3 is TGTGCCAGCAGCCAAGGGGGCAGGGAGCAGTACTTC. Protein: CASSQGGREQYF.

CDR3 sequence: CASTPTRVGNTIYF. The CDR3 DNA is TGTGCCAGTACCCCAACCAGGGTAGGAAACACCATATATTTT. V usage is TRBV19 and J usage is TRBJ1-3, with a tentative D call TRBD1 (5 bases). Per the germline V gene, CDR1 is LNHDA and CDR2 is SQIVND (reference sequence). The CDR3 contains 14 residues. Trimming took 7 bases from V and 4 from J, leaving 14 bases between them.

V gene TRBV28 combines with J gene TRBJ1-2, with TRBD1 matching 7 bases. After removal of 4 bases from V and 5 bases from J, the junction contained 4 bases not matched to a gene. Germline assignment: CDR1 MDHEN and CDR2 SYDVKM. The CDR3 consists of 13 residues. CDR3 coding DNA: TGTGCCAGCAGTTACAGGGGCTTTTATGGCTACACCTTC. Translation: CASSYRGFYGYTF.

The chain carries TRBV4-1 and TRBJ2-7, with D possibly matching TRBD2 (6 bases). This CDR3 has 17 residues. V was pared by 5 bases and J by 0 bases, with 20 bases between. The germline V gene has CDR1 MGHRA and CDR2 YSYEKL. The DNA for the CDR3 is TGCGCCAGCAGCGGGGGTTCCGGGACTGAGTTCTCCTACGAGCAGTACTTC. It specifies CASSGGSGTEFSYEQYF.

The J gene is TRBJ1-2, the V gene TRBV2, with 7 bases fitting TRBD1. Germline values: CDR1 SNHLY, CDR2 FYNNEI. J gave up 4 bases and V 5 bases, and 1 base lay outside the gene matches. CDR3 length: 12 amino acids. The CDR3 region is CASSWDSYGYTF. CDR3 in DNA: TGTGCCAGCAGTTGGGACAGCTATGGCTACACCTTC.

This chain joins TRBV6-5 and TRBJ1-1; 7 nucleotides match TRBD1. The CDR3 contains 14 residues. Per germline, CDR1 MNHEY and CDR2 SVGAGI. After removal of 6 bases from V and 1 base from J, the junction contained 5 bases not matched to a gene. This CDR3 is CASSPGQRNTEAFF. CDR3 nucleotide sequence: TGTGCCAGCAGCCCGGGACAGAGGAACACTGAAGCTTTCTTT.

The table lists this clone with a count of one. The V and J genes are TRBV10-1 and TRBJ2-1; no definite D call. The V end lost 4 bases, the J end lost 5 bases, and 15 bases lay between the germline ends. The length of the CDR3 is 15 residues. The germline CDR1 and CDR2 sequences are WNHNN and SYGVQD (reference sequence). The CDR3 loop reads CASSAPHEIHNEQFF. The CDR3 DNA is TGCGCCAGCAGTGCTCCCCACGAGATACACAATGAGCAGTTCTTC.

This chain links TRBV6-5 with TRBJ2-7, with unresolved D. CDR1 MNHEY and CDR2 SVGAGI come from the germline V gene. The V end lost 3 bases, the J end lost 8 bases, and 14 bases lay between the germline ends. The length of the CDR3 is 13 residues. The CDR3 here is CASSYDWPPKQYF. The CDR3 nucleotides are TGTGCCAGCAGTTATGACTGGCCTCCGAAGCAGTACTTC.

This clone was seen a single time. The rearrangement uses TRBV12-3 or TRBV12-4 and TRBJ1-2, with 7 bases aligning to TRBD1. The trim removed 5 bases at V and 7 bases at J, leaving 7 bases unmatched. CDR3 size: 13 residues. CDR3 in DNA: TGTGCCAGCAGTCCTCAGGGGGTTAGTGGCTACACCTTC. It specifies CASSPQGVSGYTF.

V usage is TRBV6-5 and J usage is TRBJ1-2; D is uncertain. This CDR3 spans 13 amino acids. Trimming cost V 0 bases and J 4 bases, with 6 bases left between them. Germline V gene sequence: CDR1 MNHEY, CDR2 SVGAGI. CDR3 nucleotides: TGTGCCAGCAGTTACTCGAGAAGCTATGGCTACACCTTC. It translates to CASSYSRSYGYTF.

The chain carries TRBV7-2 and TRBJ2-1; TRBD2 matches 13 bases. CDR3 size: 16 residues. Germline CDR1 SGHTA, CDR2 FQGNSA. Trimming removed 5 bases from V and 4 bases from J; junction bases left unmatched: 5. The CDR3 here is CASSPRTSGGYNEQFF. The CDR3, as DNA: TGTGCCAGCAGCCCCCGGACTAGCGGGGGTTACAATGAGCAGTTCTTC.

This clone was seen a few times. This chain links TRBV2 with TRBJ1-3; D gene uncertain. Germline lookup yields CDR1 SNHLY and CDR2 FYNNEI. V was pared by 6 bases and J by 2 bases, with 11 bases between. The CDR3 runs 14 residues. The DNA of the CDR3 is TGTGCCAGCAGCCCGGAGTTAACTGGAAACACCATATATTTT. This codes for CASSPELTGNTIYF.

The chain carries TRBV2 and TRBJ1-1; maybe TRBD1 (6 bases). Germline V gene sequence: CDR1 SNHLY, CDR2 FYNNEI. The V end lost 9 bases, the J end lost 7 bases, and 21 bases lay between the germline ends. This CDR3 comprises 14 residues. Written as DNA, the CDR3 is TGTGCCAGGTCCAGTGGCGGGGGGCGAGGTGAAGCTTTCTTT. Its translation is CARSSGGGRGEAFF.

V gene TRBV7-3 combines with J gene TRBJ1-6; D uncertain. The CDR3 loop spans 14 amino acids. Per the germline V gene, CDR1 is SGHTA and CDR2 is FQGTGA. Deletions cut 3 bases from V and 6 bases from J, with 9 bases between. The CDR3 here is CASSLSGSNSPLHF. Here the CDR3 DNA reads TGTGCCAGCAGCTTGTCAGGCAGTAATTCACCCCTCCACTTT. The full variable domain, with the rest looked up from reference TRBV7-3 and TRBJ1-6, is GAGVSQTPSNKVTEKGKYVELRCDPISGHTALYWYRQSLGQGPEFLIYFQGTGAADDSGLPNDRFFAVRPEGSVSTLKIQRTERGDSAVYLCASSLSGSNSPLHFGNGTRLTVT.

The CDR3 is CAISRARDSTYEQYF. Here the CDR3 DNA reads TGTGCCATCAGCCGAGCAAGGGACAGCACCTACGAGCAGTACTTC. This chain connects TRBV10-3 to TRBJ2-7, with 7 bases aligning to TRBD1. Trimming at V came to 6 bases and at J to 2 bases, leaving 10 bases not matched to a gene. The CDR3 is made up of 15 amino acids. The germline V gene encodes CDR1 ENHRY and CDR2 SYGVKD.

This clone appeared a single time. This chain uses TRBV5-4 with TRBJ1-4, with 9 bases identical to TRBD1. The junction had 3 bases not matched to a gene; V was cut back by 3 bases and J by 0 bases. The CDR3 runs 16 residues. Germline V gene sequence: CDR1 SGHNT, CDR2 YYREEE (reference sequence). CDR3 protein: CASSSTGGATNEKLFF. CDR3 in DNA: TGTGCCAGCAGCTCCACAGGGGGCGCAACTAATGAAAAACTGTTTTTT.